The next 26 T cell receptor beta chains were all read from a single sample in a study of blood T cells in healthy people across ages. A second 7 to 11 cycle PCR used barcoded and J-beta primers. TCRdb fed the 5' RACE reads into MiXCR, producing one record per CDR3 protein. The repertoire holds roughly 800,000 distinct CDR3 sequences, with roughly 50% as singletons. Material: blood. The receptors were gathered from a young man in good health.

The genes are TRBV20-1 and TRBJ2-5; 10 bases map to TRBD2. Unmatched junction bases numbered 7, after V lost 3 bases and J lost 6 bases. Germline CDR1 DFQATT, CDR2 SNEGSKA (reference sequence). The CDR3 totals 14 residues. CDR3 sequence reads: CSARFQREGQTQYF. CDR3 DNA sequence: TGCAGTGCTAGGTTCCAGCGGGAGGGACAGACCCAGTACTTC.

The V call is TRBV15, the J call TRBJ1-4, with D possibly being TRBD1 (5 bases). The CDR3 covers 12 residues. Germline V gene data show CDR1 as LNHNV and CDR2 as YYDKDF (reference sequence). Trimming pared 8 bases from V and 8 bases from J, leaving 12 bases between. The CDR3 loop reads CATGGRGEKLFF. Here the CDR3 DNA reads TGTGCCACCGGGGGGAGGGGCGAAAAACTGTTTTTT. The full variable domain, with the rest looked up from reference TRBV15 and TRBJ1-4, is DAMVIQNPRYQVTQFGKPVTLSCSQTLNHNVMYWYQQKSSQAPKLLFHYYDKDFNNEADTPDNFQSRRPNTSFCFLDIRSPGLGDTAMYLCATGGRGEKLFFGSGTQLSVL.

The CDR3 protein is CASSWAGLAKNIQYF. The CDR3 coding sequence is TGTGCCAGCAGCTGGGCAGGGCTAGCCAAAAACATTCAGTACTTC. The chain has TRBV11-2 and TRBJ2-4; TRBD1 is a possible D gene (5 bases). The V gene's germline CDR1 is SGHAT and CDR2 FQNNGV. The CDR3 sequence is 15 residues long. Trimming stripped 4 bases from V and 0 bases from J, with 10 bases between.

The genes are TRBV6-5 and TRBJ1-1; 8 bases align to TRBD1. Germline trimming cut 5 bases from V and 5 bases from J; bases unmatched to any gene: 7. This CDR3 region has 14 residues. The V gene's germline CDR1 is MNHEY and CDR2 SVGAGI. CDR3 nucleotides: TGTGCCAGCAGTCCAGGGGGCTTCAGGACTGAAGCTTTCTTT. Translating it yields CASSPGGFRTEAFF.

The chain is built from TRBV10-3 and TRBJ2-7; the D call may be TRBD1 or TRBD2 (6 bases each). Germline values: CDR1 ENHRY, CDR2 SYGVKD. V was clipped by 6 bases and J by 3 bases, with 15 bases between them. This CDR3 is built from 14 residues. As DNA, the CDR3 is TGTGCCATCAGCCCCGAGGGGGGTATCTACGAGCAGTACTTC. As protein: CAISPEGGIYEQYF.

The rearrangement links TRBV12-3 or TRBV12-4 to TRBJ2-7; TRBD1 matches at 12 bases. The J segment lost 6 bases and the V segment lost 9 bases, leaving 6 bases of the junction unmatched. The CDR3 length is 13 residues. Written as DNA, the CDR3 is TGTGCCAGTGCCGGGACAGGGGGCGGCGAGCAGTACTTC. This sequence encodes CASAGTGGGEQYF.

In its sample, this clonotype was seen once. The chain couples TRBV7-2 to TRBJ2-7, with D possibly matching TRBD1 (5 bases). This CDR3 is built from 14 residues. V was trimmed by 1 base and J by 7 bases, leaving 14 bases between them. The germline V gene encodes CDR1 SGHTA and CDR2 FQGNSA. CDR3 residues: CASSLEGRGNEQYF. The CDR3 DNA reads TGTGCCAGCAGCTTAGAGGGGCGAGGCAATGAGCAGTACTTC.

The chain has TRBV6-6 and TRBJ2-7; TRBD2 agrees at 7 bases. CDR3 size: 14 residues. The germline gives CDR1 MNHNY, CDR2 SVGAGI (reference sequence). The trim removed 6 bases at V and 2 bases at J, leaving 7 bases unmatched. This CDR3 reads CASRKLASAYEQYF. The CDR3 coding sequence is TGTGCCAGCAGAAAACTAGCGTCGGCCTACGAGCAGTACTTC.

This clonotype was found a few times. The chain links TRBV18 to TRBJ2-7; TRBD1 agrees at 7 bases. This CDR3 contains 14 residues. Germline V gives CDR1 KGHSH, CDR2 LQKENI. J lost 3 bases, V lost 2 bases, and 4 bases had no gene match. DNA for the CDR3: TGTGCCAGCTCACCAGACAGGGACGACTACGAGCAGTACTTC. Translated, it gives CASSPDRDDYEQYF.

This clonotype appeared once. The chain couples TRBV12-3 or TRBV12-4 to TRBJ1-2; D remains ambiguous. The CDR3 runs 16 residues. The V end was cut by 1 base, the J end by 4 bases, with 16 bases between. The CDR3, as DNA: TGTGCCAGCAGTTTAGGAGGTGCAGCCAAAGGCTATGGCTACACCTTC. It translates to CASSLGGAAKGYGYTF.

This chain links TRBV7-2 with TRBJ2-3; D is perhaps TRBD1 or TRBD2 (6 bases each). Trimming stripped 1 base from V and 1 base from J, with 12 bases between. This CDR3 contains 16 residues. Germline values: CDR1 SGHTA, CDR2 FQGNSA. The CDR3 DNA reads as TGTGCCAGCAGCTTAGGTCCAGGGGAGGGCACAGATACGCAGTATTTT. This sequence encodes CASSLGPGEGTDTQYF.

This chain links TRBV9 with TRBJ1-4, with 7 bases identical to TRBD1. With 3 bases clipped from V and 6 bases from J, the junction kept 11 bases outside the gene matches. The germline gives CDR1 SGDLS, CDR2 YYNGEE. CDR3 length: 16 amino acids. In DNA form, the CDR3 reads TGTGCCAGCAGCGCCTACGAGGGGGCCCTCGATGAAAAACTGTTTTTT. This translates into CASSAYEGALDEKLFF.

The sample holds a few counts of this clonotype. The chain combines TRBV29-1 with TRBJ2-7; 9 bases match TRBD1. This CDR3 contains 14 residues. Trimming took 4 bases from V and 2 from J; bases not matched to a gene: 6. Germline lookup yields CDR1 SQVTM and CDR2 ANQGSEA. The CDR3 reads CSVVAWTGAYEQYF. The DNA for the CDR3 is TGCAGCGTTGTTGCGTGGACAGGGGCCTACGAGCAGTACTTC.

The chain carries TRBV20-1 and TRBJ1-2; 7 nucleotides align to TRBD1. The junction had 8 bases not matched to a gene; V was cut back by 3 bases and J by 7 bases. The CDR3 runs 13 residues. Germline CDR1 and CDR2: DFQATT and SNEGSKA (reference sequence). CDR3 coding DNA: TGCAGTGCTAGCCGACAGGGAGGAACTGGCTACACCTTC. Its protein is CSASRQGGTGYTF.

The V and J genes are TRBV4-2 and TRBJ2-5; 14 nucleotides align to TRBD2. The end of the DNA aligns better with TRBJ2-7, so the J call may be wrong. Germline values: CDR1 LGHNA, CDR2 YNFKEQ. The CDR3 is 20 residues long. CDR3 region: CASSPYLPGLAGGSNYEQYF. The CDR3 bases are TGTGCCAGCAGCCCGTATTTACCTGGACTAGCGGGGGGCTCCAACTACGAGCAGTACTTC.

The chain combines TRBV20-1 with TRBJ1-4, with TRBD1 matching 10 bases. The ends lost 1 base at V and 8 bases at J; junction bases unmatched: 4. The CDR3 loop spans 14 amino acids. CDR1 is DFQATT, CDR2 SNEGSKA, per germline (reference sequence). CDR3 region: CSARGDRGGEKLFF. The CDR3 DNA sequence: TGCAGTGCTAGAGGGGACAGGGGTGGCGAAAAACTGTTTTTT.

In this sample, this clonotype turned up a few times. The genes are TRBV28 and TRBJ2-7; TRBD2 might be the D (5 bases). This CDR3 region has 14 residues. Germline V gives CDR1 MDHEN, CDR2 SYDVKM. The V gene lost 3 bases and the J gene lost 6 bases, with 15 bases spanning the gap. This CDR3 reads CASSLGMNEGEQYF. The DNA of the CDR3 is TGTGCCAGCAGTTTGGGAATGAACGAGGGCGAGCAGTACTTC.

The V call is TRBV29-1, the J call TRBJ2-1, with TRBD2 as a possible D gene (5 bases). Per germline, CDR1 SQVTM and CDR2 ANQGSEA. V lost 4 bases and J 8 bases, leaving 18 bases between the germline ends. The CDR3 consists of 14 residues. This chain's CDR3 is CSVGERTRAYEQFF. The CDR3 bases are TGCAGCGTTGGAGAGCGCACTAGGGCGTATGAGCAGTTCTTC.

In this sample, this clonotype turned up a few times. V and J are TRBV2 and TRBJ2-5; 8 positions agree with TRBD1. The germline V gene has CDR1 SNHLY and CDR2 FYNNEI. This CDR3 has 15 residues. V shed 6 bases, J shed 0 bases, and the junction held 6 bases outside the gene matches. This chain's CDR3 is CASRYRDRYQETQYF. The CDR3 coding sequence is TGTGCCAGCAGGTATCGGGACAGGTACCAAGAGACCCAGTACTTC.

The CDR3 nucleotides read TGTGCCAGCAGCGTAGGACAGAATTCTTTTTGGAGTGGCTACACCTTC. Encoded protein: CASSVGQNSFWSGYTF. This chain joins TRBV9 and TRBJ1-2, with D maybe TRBD1 (5 bases). The CDR3 covers 16 residues. V was cut by 0 bases and J by 7 bases, with 19 bases left in between. Germline V gene data show CDR1 as SGDLS and CDR2 as YYNGEE.

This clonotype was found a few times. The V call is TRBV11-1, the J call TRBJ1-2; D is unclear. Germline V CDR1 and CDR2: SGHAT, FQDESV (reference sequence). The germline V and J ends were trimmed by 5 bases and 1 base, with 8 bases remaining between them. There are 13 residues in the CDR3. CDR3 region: CASSPNHNYGYTF. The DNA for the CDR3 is TGTGCCAGCAGCCCAAACCATAACTATGGCTACACCTTC.

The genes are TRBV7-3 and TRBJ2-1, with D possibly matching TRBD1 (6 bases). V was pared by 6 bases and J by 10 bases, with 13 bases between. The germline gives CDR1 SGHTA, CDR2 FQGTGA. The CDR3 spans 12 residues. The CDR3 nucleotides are TGTGCCAGCAGTTCAGGGGTTGAGGAGCAGTTCTTC. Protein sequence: CASSSGVEEQFF.

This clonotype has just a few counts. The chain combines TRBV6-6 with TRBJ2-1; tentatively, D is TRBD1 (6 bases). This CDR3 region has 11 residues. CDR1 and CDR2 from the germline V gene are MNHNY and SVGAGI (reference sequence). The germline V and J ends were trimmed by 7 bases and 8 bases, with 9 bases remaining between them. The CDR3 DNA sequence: TGTGCCAGCAAGACAGGCGATGAGCAGTTCTTC. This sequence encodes CASKTGDEQFF.

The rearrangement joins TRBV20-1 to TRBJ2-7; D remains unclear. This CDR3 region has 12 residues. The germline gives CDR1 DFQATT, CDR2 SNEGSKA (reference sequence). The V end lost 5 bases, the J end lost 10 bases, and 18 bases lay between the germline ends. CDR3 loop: CSALVPGEDQYF. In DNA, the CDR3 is TGCAGTGCTCTCGTCCCGGGCGAGGACCAGTACTTC.

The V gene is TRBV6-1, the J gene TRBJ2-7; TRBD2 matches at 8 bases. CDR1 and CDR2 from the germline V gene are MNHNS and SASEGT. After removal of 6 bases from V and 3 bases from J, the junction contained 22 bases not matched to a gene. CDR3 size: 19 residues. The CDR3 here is CASRPQSGIRGGLFYEQYF. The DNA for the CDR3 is TGTGCCAGCAGGCCTCAAAGCGGAATTCGGGGGGGTCTTTTCTACGAGCAGTACTTC.

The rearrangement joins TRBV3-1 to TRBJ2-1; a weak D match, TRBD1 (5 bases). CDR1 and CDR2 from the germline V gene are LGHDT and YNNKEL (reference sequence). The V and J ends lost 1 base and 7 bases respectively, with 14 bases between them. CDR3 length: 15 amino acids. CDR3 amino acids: CASSQAYAGLNEQFF. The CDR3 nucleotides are TGTGCCAGCAGCCAAGCGTATGCAGGGCTGAATGAGCAGTTCTTC.